The clone carrying this TCR beta chain has at least ten counts. Its target is unknown. This record comes from a study of spatial heterogeneity in lung cancer. Overall study results and limits: One measure, the expanded intratumoral alpha and beta TCR count, tracked tumor mutation counts.

TCRdb processed the 5' RACE reads anew with MiXCR; each CDR3 protein has one entry. Of fewer than 15,000 distinct CDR3 sequences in the sample, approximately 2.9% are singletons; the top ten hold 17%. Specified time point: sample taken at primary tumor resection. The germline V gene encodes CDR1 MDHEN and CDR2 SYDVKM. V lost 6 bases, J lost 9 bases, and 12 bases stayed unmatched. The length of the CDR3 is 14 residues. The clonotype originates from a male donor with early-stage non-small cell lung cancer. The chain recombines TRBV28 with TRBJ1-2, with TRBD1 matching over 8 bases. This specimen consisted of lung tumor tissue, obtained at surgery. CDR3 amino acids: CASRASRQGLSYTF. For the CDR3, the DNA is TGTGCCAGCAGAGCCTCGAGACAGGGGTTAAGCTACACCTTC.